These 5 T cell receptor beta chains originate from one sample sequenced in a study of cytomegalovirus exposure and HLA in healthy donors. The repertoire was sequenced with immunoSEQ multiplex PCR; TCRdb's copy has only in-frame clones and lacks some. The table has about 280,000 clones, about 86% seen once. The sample was PBMCs. The receptor set was obtained from a woman aged 18-35 years in good health and CMV-seronegative.

This clone was counted only a few times. The chain has TRBV27 and TRBJ1-2; 7 bases are a match to TRBD1. The trim removed 4 bases at V and 8 bases at J, leaving 10 bases unmatched. From germline, CDR1 is MNHEY and CDR2 SMNVEV (reference sequence). The length of the CDR3 is 14 residues. The CDR3 loop is CASSSSGTVRGYTF. The CDR3 DNA is TGTGCCAGCAGTTCATCCGGGACAGTAAGAGGCTACACCTTC.

This chain uses TRBV2 with TRBJ2-4; D not certain. Trimming took off 6 bases at V and 0 bases at J, with 3 bases between the two ends. The CDR3 runs 12 residues. CDR1 SNHLY and CDR2 FYNNEI come from the germline V gene. The CDR3: CASSLAKNIQYF. The CDR3 DNA reads TGTGCCAGCAGCCTAGCCAAAAACATTCAGTACTTC.

This clone was picked up a small number of times. The CDR3 DNA reads TGCGCCAGCAGCCCTAGACAGGGGGCCTACGAGCAGTACTTC. It yields the protein CASSPRQGAYEQYF. V is TRBV10-1 and J is TRBJ2-7, with 9 bases identical to TRBD1. The CDR3 spans 14 residues. CDR1 and CDR2 from the germline V gene are WNHNN and SYGVQD (reference sequence). Germline trimming cut 6 bases from V and 2 bases from J; bases unmatched to any gene: 5.

This clone was found once. V and J are TRBV10-1 and TRBJ2-3; 11 nucleotides agree with TRBD1. Germline trimming cut 4 bases from V and 3 bases from J; bases unmatched to any gene: 12. The CDR3 consists of 18 residues. Germline V gene lookup returns CDR1 WNHNN and CDR2 SYGVQD (reference sequence). The CDR3 region is CASSGRGTGGGGTDTQYF. As DNA, the CDR3 is TGCGCCAGCAGTGGCAGAGGGACAGGGGGTGGAGGAACAGATACGCAGTATTTT.

This clone was recorded a few times. J is TRBJ2-7 and V is TRBV7-9; D possibly corresponds to TRBD1 (6 bases). Trimming removed 4 bases at V and 2 bases at J, with 9 bases between. The germline V gene encodes CDR1 SEHNR and CDR2 FQNEAQ (reference sequence). This CDR3 has 13 residues. The CDR3 loop is CASSSGQTYEQYF. CDR3 nucleotides: TGTGCCAGCAGCTCGGGACAAACCTACGAGCAGTACTTC.